The 11 T cell receptor beta chains below all came from one sample that was sequenced in a study of OX40 agonist ivuxolimab in advanced cancers. Here immunoSEQ multiplex PCR was the method, and the copy in TCRdb shows in-frame clones only, minus some. The table shows roughly 140,000 clones, with 90% to 95% occurring only once. This sample comprised CD4+ or CD8+ T cells sorted from blood, obtained in a trial of the OX40 agonist ivuxolimab. The receptor set was obtained from an adult with an advanced solid tumor such as melanoma, head and neck, liver or kidney cancer.

This chain joins TRBV5-1 and TRBJ2-5; 10 positions agree with TRBD2. With 0 bases clipped from V and 5 bases from J, the junction kept 13 bases outside the gene matches. Germline V lookup: CDR1 SGHRS, CDR2 YFSETQ. This CDR3 has 18 residues. In DNA form, the CDR3 reads TGCGCCAGCAGCTTGGGACTAGCGGGCTTCCCGGGGGGGGAGACCCAGTACTTC. It encodes CASSLGLAGFPGGETQYF.

The genes are TRBV28 and TRBJ2-7; D not resolved. Germline V lookup: CDR1 MDHEN, CDR2 SYDVKM. The CDR3 consists of 13 residues. Trimming left V 5 bases short and J 1 base short, with 9 bases between. CDR3 nucleotide sequence: TGTGCCAGCAGTCTGGGCCCTTCCTACGAGCAGTACTTC. Amino acid sequence: CASSLGPSYEQYF.

The gene calls are TRBV5-1 and TRBJ2-3; no firm D call. Per germline, CDR1 SGHRS and CDR2 YFSETQ. The CDR3 loop spans 16 amino acids. Trimming pared 1 base from V and 1 base from J, leaving 13 bases between. CDR3 region: CASSLFPAQGTDTQYF. CDR3 bases: TGCGCCAGCAGCTTGTTTCCGGCCCAAGGCACAGATACGCAGTATTTT.

This clone was seen once. V gene TRBV9 combines with J gene TRBJ2-1, with 7 bases identical to TRBD2. Trimming at V came to 0 bases and at J to 2 bases, leaving 2 bases not matched to a gene. CDR1 and CDR2 from the germline V gene are SGDLS and YYNGEE. CDR3 length: 15 amino acids. The DNA for the CDR3 is TGTGCCAGCAGCGTAGGCGGGAGCACCTACAATGAGCAGTTCTTC. Its translation is CASSVGGSTYNEQFF.

This clone was observed a single time. The chain employs TRBV6-5 and TRBJ2-7; 9 nucleotides align to TRBD1. Germline V gene data show CDR1 as MNHEY and CDR2 as SVGAGI. The length of the CDR3 is 15 residues. V was pared by 5 bases and J by 5 bases, with 10 bases of the junction left unmatched. CDR3 nucleotide sequence: TGTGCCAGCAGTGGGGGGACAGGGACGGGCAACGAGCAGTACTTC. Protein product: CASSGGTGTGNEQYF.

This clone has a single count. The CDR3 DNA sequence: TGTGCCAGCAGCTTGGATTGGGGCGGCTACACCTTC. This encodes CASSLDWGGYTF. The V and J genes are TRBV5-6 and TRBJ1-2; the D gene is possibly TRBD1 (5 bases). The germline CDR1 and CDR2 sequences are SGHDT and YYEEEE. V dropped 0 bases and J dropped 8 bases, with 8 bases sitting between them. The CDR3 has 12 amino acids.

The rearrangement joins TRBV4-2 to TRBJ2-2, with 12 bases aligning to TRBD2. V lost 0 bases to trimming and J lost 6 bases; unmatched junction nucleotides: 2. CDR3 length: 16 residues. CDR1 is LGHNA, CDR2 YNFKEQ, per germline. CDR3 DNA: TGTGCCAGCAGCCAAGAGACTAGCGGGAGTGCCGGGGAGCTGTTTTTT. Protein sequence: CASSQETSGSAGELFF.

CDR3 coding DNA: TGCGCCAGCAGCTTTGTCAGTAACTATGGCTACACCTTC. Translated: CASSFVSNYGYTF. V gene TRBV5-1 combines with J gene TRBJ1-2; D ambiguous. Trimming pared 2 bases from V and 1 base from J, leaving 6 bases between. This CDR3 comprises 13 residues. Germline-derived CDR1 and CDR2 are SGHRS and YFSETQ.

This clone was observed a single time. This rearrangement joins TRBV5-6 to TRBJ1-4; D unclear. The CDR3 contains 15 residues. CDR1 and CDR2 from the germline V gene are SGHDT and YYEEEE. Trimming left V 5 bases short and J 8 bases short, with 19 bases between. This CDR3 reads CASSWTPAGGEKLFF. The CDR3 nucleotides read TGTGCCAGCAGTTGGACCCCGGCAGGAGGCGAAAAACTGTTTTTT. The full variable domain, completed using reference TRBV5-6 and TRBJ1-4, is DAGVTQSPTHLIKTRGQQVTLRCSPKSGHDTVSWYQQALGQGPQFIFQYYEEEERQRGNFPDRFSGHQFPNYSSELNVNALLLGDSALYLCASSWTPAGGEKLFFGSGTQLSVL.

This rearrangement joins TRBV7-9 to TRBJ1-5, with D perhaps matching TRBD1 (5 bases). The CDR3 is made up of 14 amino acids. V lost 4 bases to trimming and J lost 9 bases, with 16 bases between them. CDR1 and CDR2 from the germline V gene are SEHNR and FQNEAQ (reference sequence). CDR3 bases: TGTGCCAGCAGCTCCGGGGTCCGGGGCCTGCCCCAGCATTTT. It translates to CASSSGVRGLPQHF.

The chain combines TRBV7-2 with TRBJ2-7, with 10 bases fitting TRBD1. J lost 6 bases, V lost 4 bases, and 0 bases had no gene match. There are 12 residues in the CDR3. The germline V gene has CDR1 SGHTA and CDR2 FQGNSA. CDR3 in amino acids: CASSWDRGEQYF. The CDR3 nucleotides are TGTGCCAGCAGCTGGGACAGGGGCGAGCAGTACTTC.